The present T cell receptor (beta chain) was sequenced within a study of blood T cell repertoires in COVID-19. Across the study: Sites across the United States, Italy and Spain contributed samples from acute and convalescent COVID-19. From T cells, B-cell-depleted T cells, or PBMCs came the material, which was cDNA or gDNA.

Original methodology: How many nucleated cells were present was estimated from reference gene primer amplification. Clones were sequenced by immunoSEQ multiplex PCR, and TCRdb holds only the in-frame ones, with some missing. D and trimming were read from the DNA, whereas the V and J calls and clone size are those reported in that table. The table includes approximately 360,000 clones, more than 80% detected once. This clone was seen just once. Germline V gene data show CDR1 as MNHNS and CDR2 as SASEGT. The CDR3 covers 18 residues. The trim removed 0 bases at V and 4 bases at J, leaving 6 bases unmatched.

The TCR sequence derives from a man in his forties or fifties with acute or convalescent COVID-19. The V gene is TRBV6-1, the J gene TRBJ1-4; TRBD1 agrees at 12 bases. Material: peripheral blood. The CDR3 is CASSEAWDRGRGNEKLFF. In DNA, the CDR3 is TGTGCCAGCAGTGAAGCATGGGACAGGGGGCGCGGTAATGAAAAACTGTTTTTT.